The sequence of this T cell receptor beta chain was determined in a study of shared clonotypes between healthy human individuals. Among the donors, all were Caucasian adults who lived in Nashville, Tennessee. The CDR3 length is 14 residues. Germline V gene sequence: CDR1 MNHEY, CDR2 SVGAGI. V lost 2 bases to trimming and J lost 4 bases, with 11 bases between them. Assay used: immunoSEQ multiplex PCR; TCRdb lists only in-frame clones, some missing. The sample yields around 2.5 million clones, 93% seen once. The sequenced material came from naive CD4+ T cells from PBMCs. Subset noted: CD45RA+ positively selected. The source is a man between 18 and 35 years old in good health. Some clones in this sample may be carry-over from other donors' samples. The chain couples TRBV6-5 to TRBJ2-5; D is uncertain. This CDR3 reads CASSYSTALETQYF. CDR3 in DNA: TGTGCCAGCAGTTACAGCACTGCGCTAGAGACCCAGTACTTC.